These T cell receptor beta chains were read from a single sample in a study of blood T cell repertoires in COVID-19. Sequenced by immunoSEQ multiplex PCR; TCRdb stores in-frame clones only, minus some. Of around 23,000 clones in the sample, 90% were seen once. What was sequenced was peripheral blood. The receptors stem from a human donor in a cohort sampled during active COVID-19. Both conserved end residues are part of each CDR3. The D gene is left open where the match is weak. Not all rows give a size; the values are once, few, many and, for expanded clones, a class.

d_gene: .
v_gene: TRBV12-3/TRBV12-4
j_gene: TRBJ2-7
abundance: .
CDR3aa: CASSLREYYEQYF
CDR3nt: TGTGCCAGCAGTTTAAGGGAGTACTACGAGCAGTACTTC

d_gene: .
v_gene: TRBV7-2
j_gene: TRBJ1-1
abundance: .
CDR3aa: CASSSDWTDEAFF
CDR3nt: TGTGCCAGCAGCTCTGACTGGACAGATGAAGCTTTCTTT

d_gene: TRBD1
v_gene: TRBV19
j_gene: TRBJ1-1
abundance: .
CDR3aa: CASLRGRDTEAFF
CDR3nt: TGTGCCAGTCTTAGGGGGCGCGACACTGAAGCTTTCTTT

d_gene: .
v_gene: TRBV20-1
j_gene: TRBJ1-6
abundance: .
CDR3aa: CSATPQLPLHF
CDR3nt: TGCAGTGCTACCCCACAGTTACCCCTCCACTTT

d_gene: .
v_gene: TRBV30
j_gene: TRBJ1-3
abundance: .
CDR3aa: CAWRDSGNTIYF
CDR3nt: TGTGCCTGGAGGGACAGCGGAAACACCATATATTTT

d_gene: .
v_gene: TRBV2
j_gene: TRBJ1-4
abundance: .
CDR3aa: CASTRRTTNEKLFF
CDR3nt: TGTGCCAGCACTCGAAGGACTACTAATGAAAAACTGTTTTTT

d_gene: TRBD2
v_gene: TRBV7-2
j_gene: TRBJ2-3
abundance: .
CDR3aa: CASSLELAVDTQYF
CDR3nt: TGTGCCAGCAGCTTAGAACTAGCGGTCGATACGCAGTATTTT

d_gene: .
v_gene: TRBV20-1
j_gene: TRBJ2-7
abundance: .
CDR3aa: CSASAGNSYEQYF
CDR3nt: TGCAGTGCTAGTGCAGGAAACTCCTACGAGCAGTACTTC

d_gene: .
v_gene: TRBV18
j_gene: TRBJ2-7
abundance: once
CDR3aa: CASSPPWGGEQYF
CDR3nt: TGTGCCAGCTCACCACCGTGGGGAGGCGAGCAGTACTTC

d_gene: TRBD1
v_gene: TRBV11-2
j_gene: TRBJ1-6
abundance: .
CDR3aa: CASSPDRAPGPLHF
CDR3nt: TGTGCCAGCAGCCCGGACAGGGCCCCTGGACCCCTCCACTTT

d_gene: .
v_gene: TRBV11-2
j_gene: TRBJ1-5
abundance: .
CDR3aa: CASSVPCWELTSQHF
CDR3nt: TGTGCCAGCAGCGTCCCCTGTTGGGAGCTAACTTCCCAGCATTTT

d_gene: .
v_gene: TRBV5-4
j_gene: TRBJ1-2
abundance: .
CDR3aa: CASSLRGGNGYTF
CDR3nt: TGTGCCAGCAGCTTGAGGGGAGGGAATGGCTACACCTTC

d_gene: TRBD1
v_gene: TRBV6-5
j_gene: TRBJ2-7
abundance: .
CDR3aa: CASSLGQYEQYF
CDR3nt: TGTGCCAGCAGCTTGGGACAGTACGAGCAGTACTTC

d_gene: TRBD1
v_gene: TRBV6-6
j_gene: TRBJ2-1
abundance: few
CDR3aa: CASSKHRGEGNEQFF
CDR3nt: TGTGCCAGCAGTAAACACAGGGGAGAGGGCAATGAGCAGTTCTTC

d_gene: TRBD1
v_gene: TRBV6-6
j_gene: TRBJ2-5
abundance: .
CDR3aa: CASSQGQGLGETQYF
CDR3nt: TGTGCCAGCAGCCAAGGACAGGGGTTGGGAGAGACCCAGTACTTC

d_gene: .
v_gene: TRBV7-9
j_gene: TRBJ2-4
abundance: .
CDR3aa: CASSESTVAKNIQYF
CDR3nt: TGTGCCAGCAGCGAAAGCACAGTAGCCAAAAACATTCAGTACTTC

d_gene: TRBD1
v_gene: TRBV2
j_gene: TRBJ1-4
abundance: .
CDR3aa: CASSAGDRDRSTNEKLFF
CDR3nt: TGTGCCAGCAGTGCGGGAGACAGGGACCGCTCAACTAATGAAAAACTGTTTTTT

d_gene: TRBD2
v_gene: TRBV27
j_gene: TRBJ2-5
abundance: .
CDR3aa: CASSFKRGVQETQYF
CDR3nt: TGTGCCAGCAGTTTCAAGCGGGGGGTCCAAGAGACCCAGTACTTC

d_gene: .
v_gene: TRBV11-3
j_gene: TRBJ2-1
abundance: .
CDR3aa: CASSREDTIRDEQFF
CDR3nt: TGTGCCAGCAGCCGAGAAGATACCATTCGGGATGAGCAGTTCTTC

d_gene: TRBD2
v_gene: TRBV19
j_gene: TRBJ2-3
abundance: .
CDR3aa: CASTPNGLAGGPTDTQYF
CDR3nt: TGTGCCAGTACCCCCAACGGACTAGCGGGGGGGCCGACAGATACGCAGTATTTT

d_gene: TRBD2
v_gene: TRBV18
j_gene: TRBJ2-5
abundance: .
CDR3aa: CASSPGASGGFQETQYF
CDR3nt: TGTGCCAGCTCACCAGGGGCTAGCGGGGGGTTTCAAGAGACCCAGTACTTC

d_gene: .
v_gene: TRBV19
j_gene: TRBJ1-1
abundance: once
CDR3aa: CAGSTGTEAFF
CDR3nt: TGTGCCGGATCGACAGGCACTGAAGCTTTCTTT

d_gene: .
v_gene: TRBV4-3
j_gene: TRBJ2-7
abundance: few
CDR3aa: CASSQDWGPYYEQYF
CDR3nt: TGCGCCAGCAGCCAAGATTGGGGCCCGTACTACGAGCAGTACTTC

d_gene: .
v_gene: TRBV14
j_gene: TRBJ1-4
abundance: .
CDR3aa: CASSQGLRSLNEKLFF
CDR3nt: TGTGCCAGCAGCCAAGGGCTACGGAGCCTTAATGAAAAACTGTTTTTT

d_gene: TRBD2
v_gene: TRBV4-2
j_gene: TRBJ2-1
abundance: .
CDR3aa: CASSLEGGGAPSSEQFF
CDR3nt: TGTGCCAGCAGCCTTGAGGGCGGGGGGGCTCCGTCAAGTGAGCAGTTCTTC

d_gene: TRBD2
v_gene: TRBV7-2
j_gene: TRBJ2-7
abundance: .
CDR3aa: CASSLDGLAGTKEQYF
CDR3nt: TGTGCCAGCAGCTTAGATGGACTAGCGGGTACAAAGGAGCAGTACTTC

d_gene: TRBD2
v_gene: TRBV15
j_gene: TRBJ2-7
abundance: .
CDR3aa: CATSFGGGPQRHEQYF
CDR3nt: TGTGCCACCAGCTTCGGCGGGGGGCCCCAAAGGCACGAGCAGTACTTC

d_gene: TRBD1
v_gene: TRBV9
j_gene: TRBJ2-6
abundance: .
CDR3aa: CASSNEGTGTSGANVLTF
CDR3nt: TGTGCCAGCAGTAATGAAGGGACAGGGACTTCTGGGGCCAACGTCCTGACTTTC

d_gene: TRBD1
v_gene: TRBV7-7
j_gene: TRBJ1-1
abundance: .
CDR3aa: CASSSTGKMLNTEAFF
CDR3nt: TGTGCTAGCAGCTCGACAGGGAAAATGTTGAACACTGAAGCTTTCTTT

d_gene: .
v_gene: TRBV6-2/TRBV6-3
j_gene: TRBJ2-4
abundance: .
CDR3aa: CASSYLGLWAKNIQYF
CDR3nt: TGTGCCAGCAGTTACCTGGGGCTGTGGGCCAAAAACATTCAGTACTTC

d_gene: .
v_gene: TRBV10-3
j_gene: TRBJ1-4
abundance: .
CDR3aa: CAISEFQGAGREKLFF
CDR3nt: TGTGCCATCAGTGAGTTTCAAGGGGCTGGGCGTGAAAAACTGTTTTTT

d_gene: .
v_gene: TRBV19
j_gene: TRBJ1-4
abundance: .
CDR3aa: CASNQINEKLFF
CDR3nt: TGTGCCAGTAACCAGATTAATGAAAAACTGTTTTTT

d_gene: .
v_gene: TRBV9
j_gene: TRBJ1-6
abundance: .
CDR3aa: CASSPRPNTGTYNSPLHF
CDR3nt: TGTGCCAGCAGCCCTAGACCCAACACAGGCACCTATAATTCACCCCTCCACTTT

d_gene: .
v_gene: TRBV24-1
j_gene: TRBJ1-2
abundance: .
CDR3aa: CATSDERGSGYTF
CDR3nt: TGTGCCACCAGTGATGAACGTGGCAGTGGCTACACCTTC

d_gene: .
v_gene: TRBV3-1/TRBV3-2
j_gene: TRBJ1-2
abundance: .
CDR3aa: CASSQVPRDGYTF
CDR3nt: TGTGCCAGCAGCCAAGTCCCACGGGATGGCTACACCTTC

d_gene: .
v_gene: TRBV5-6
j_gene: TRBJ1-4
abundance: .
CDR3aa: CASSLDGEKLFF
CDR3nt: TGTGCCAGCAGCCTCGACGGGGAAAAACTGTTTTTT

d_gene: TRBD1
v_gene: TRBV5-4
j_gene: TRBJ1-1
abundance: .
CDR3aa: CASSPGQGRANTEAFF
CDR3nt: TGTGCCAGCAGCCCAGGACAGGGACGGGCGAACACTGAAGCTTTCTTT

d_gene: .
v_gene: TRBV29-1
j_gene: TRBJ1-2
abundance: once
CDR3aa: CSVEPGEGYTF
CDR3nt: TGCAGCGTTGAGCCCGGGGAGGGCTACACCTTC

d_gene: TRBD1
v_gene: TRBV19
j_gene: TRBJ1-5
abundance: few
CDR3aa: CASSRQGNQPQHF
CDR3nt: TGTGCCAGTAGTAGACAGGGGAATCAGCCCCAGCATTTT

d_gene: .
v_gene: TRBV10-3
j_gene: TRBJ1-1
abundance: .
CDR3aa: CAIRNSRNTEAFF
CDR3nt: TGTGCCATCAGGAACTCAAGAAACACTGAAGCTTTCTTT

d_gene: TRBD2
v_gene: TRBV11-2
j_gene: TRBJ2-3
abundance: .
CDR3aa: CASSLEGGWTDTQYF
CDR3nt: TGTGCCAGCAGCTTAGAGGGGGGGTGGACAGATACGCAGTATTTT

d_gene: TRBD2
v_gene: TRBV4-3
j_gene: TRBJ2-7
abundance: .
CDR3aa: CASSQDRLASGDEQYF
CDR3nt: TGCGCCAGCAGCCAAGACAGGTTAGCCAGCGGGGACGAGCAGTACTTC

d_gene: TRBD1
v_gene: TRBV2
j_gene: TRBJ1-2
abundance: .
CDR3aa: CASSEGTGKGYTF
CDR3nt: TGTGCCAGCAGTGAGGGGACAGGGAAGGGCTACACCTTC

d_gene: TRBD1
v_gene: TRBV6-2/TRBV6-3
j_gene: TRBJ1-5
abundance: .
CDR3aa: CASSTGTGPYSNQPQHF
CDR3nt: TGTGCCAGCAGCACCGGGACAGGGCCCTATAGCAATCAGCCCCAGCATTTT

d_gene: .
v_gene: TRBV5-8
j_gene: TRBJ1-3
abundance: .
CDR3aa: CASSLDSSGNTIYF
CDR3nt: TGTGCCAGCAGCCTCGACAGCTCTGGAAACACCATATATTTT

d_gene: .
v_gene: TRBV15
j_gene: TRBJ2-6
abundance: .
CDR3aa: CATSRGRTSRASSGANVLTF
CDR3nt: TGTGCCACCAGCAGAGGTCGTACTAGTAGGGCGAGCTCTGGGGCCAACGTCCTGACTTTC

d_gene: TRBD1
v_gene: TRBV7-9
j_gene: TRBJ2-7
abundance: .
CDR3aa: CASSTGPHEQYF
CDR3nt: TGTGCCAGCTCGACAGGGCCCCACGAGCAGTACTTC

d_gene: TRBD1
v_gene: TRBV5-1
j_gene: TRBJ2-2
abundance: .
CDR3aa: CASSLVQGSLTGELFF
CDR3nt: TGCGCCAGCAGCTTGGTACAGGGGTCACTTACCGGGGAGCTGTTTTTT

d_gene: .
v_gene: TRBV6-5
j_gene: TRBJ2-1
abundance: .
CDR3aa: CASSWDTSYNEQFF
CDR3nt: TGTGCCAGCAGTTGGGACACCTCCTACAATGAGCAGTTCTTC

d_gene: TRBD2
v_gene: TRBV19
j_gene: TRBJ2-3
abundance: .
CDR3aa: CASSMTSGGAGTDTQYF
CDR3nt: TGTGCCAGTAGTATGACTAGCGGGGGGGCCGGTACAGATACGCAGTATTTT

d_gene: .
v_gene: TRBV7-9
j_gene: TRBJ1-3
abundance: .
CDR3aa: CASSYRDIRRGNTIYF
CDR3nt: TGTGCCAGCAGCTACCGGGACATACGGAGAGGAAACACCATATATTTT

d_gene: .
v_gene: TRBV5-1
j_gene: TRBJ2-3
abundance: .
CDR3aa: CASRITGGPQDTQYF
CDR3nt: TGCGCCAGCAGGATAACGGGGGGCCCTCAGGATACGCAGTATTTT

d_gene: .
v_gene: TRBV7-2
j_gene: TRBJ2-1
abundance: once
CDR3aa: CASSPFPRGTSYNEQFF
CDR3nt: TGTGCCAGCAGCCCGTTTCCGCGGGGTACCTCCTACAATGAGCAGTTCTTC

d_gene: .
v_gene: TRBV7-8
j_gene: TRBJ1-2
abundance: .
CDR3aa: CASSLATGGGGYTF
CDR3nt: TGTGCCAGCAGCTTAGCCACGGGGGGGGGTGGCTACACCTTC